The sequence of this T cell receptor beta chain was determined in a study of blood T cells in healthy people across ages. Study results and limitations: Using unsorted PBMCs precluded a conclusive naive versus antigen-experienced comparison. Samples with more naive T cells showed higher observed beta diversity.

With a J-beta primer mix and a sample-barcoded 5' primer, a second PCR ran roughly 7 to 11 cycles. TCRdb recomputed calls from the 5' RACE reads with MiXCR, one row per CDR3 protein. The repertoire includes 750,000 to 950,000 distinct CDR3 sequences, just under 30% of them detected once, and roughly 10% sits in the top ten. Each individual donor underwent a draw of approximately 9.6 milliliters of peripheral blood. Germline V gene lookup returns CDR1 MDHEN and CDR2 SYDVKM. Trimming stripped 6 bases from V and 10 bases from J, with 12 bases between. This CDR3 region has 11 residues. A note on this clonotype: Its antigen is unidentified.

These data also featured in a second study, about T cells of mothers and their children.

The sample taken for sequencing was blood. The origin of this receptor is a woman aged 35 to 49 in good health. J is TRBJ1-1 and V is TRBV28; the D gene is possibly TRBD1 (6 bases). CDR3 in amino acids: CASSGGVGAFF. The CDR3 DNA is TGTGCCAGCAGCGGGGGCGTTGGAGCTTTCTTT.